This TCR beta chain emerged from a study of regulatory T cells in long-lasting Graves disease. Study outcomes and limitations: Persistent disease preferred TRBV28, TRBJ1-2 and TRBJ2-5; new disease, TRBV20-1 and TRBJ2-1.

Time point denoted: persistent/refractory GD, antithyroid drugs over 5 years with positive TRAb. Extracted PBMC RNA gave rise to the TCR library. The table lists this clonotype with a few counts. Its target is unknown. Libraries of TCR beta came from iRepertoire HTBI primers plus Arm-PCR of CDR3 regions. One entry per CDR3 protein results from TCRdb running MiXCR on the multiplex PCR reads. This table holds 390,000 or so distinct CDR3 sequences, approximately 23% found once. V was clipped by 1 base and J by 1 base, with 7 bases between them. This CDR3 has 15 residues. In germline, CDR1 is LNHDA, CDR2 SQIVND (reference sequence).

The sequence came from a woman aged 40 to 55 with Graves disease. The sequencing used peripheral blood mononuclear cells (PBMCs), collected when the disease was refractory, from a patient treated with antithyroid drugs. The rearrangement links TRBV19 to TRBJ2-2; D call uncertain. The CDR3 nucleotides are TGTGCCAGTAGTATAGCGGCAATGAACACCGGGGAGCTGTTTTTT. It yields the protein CASSIAAMNTGELFF.